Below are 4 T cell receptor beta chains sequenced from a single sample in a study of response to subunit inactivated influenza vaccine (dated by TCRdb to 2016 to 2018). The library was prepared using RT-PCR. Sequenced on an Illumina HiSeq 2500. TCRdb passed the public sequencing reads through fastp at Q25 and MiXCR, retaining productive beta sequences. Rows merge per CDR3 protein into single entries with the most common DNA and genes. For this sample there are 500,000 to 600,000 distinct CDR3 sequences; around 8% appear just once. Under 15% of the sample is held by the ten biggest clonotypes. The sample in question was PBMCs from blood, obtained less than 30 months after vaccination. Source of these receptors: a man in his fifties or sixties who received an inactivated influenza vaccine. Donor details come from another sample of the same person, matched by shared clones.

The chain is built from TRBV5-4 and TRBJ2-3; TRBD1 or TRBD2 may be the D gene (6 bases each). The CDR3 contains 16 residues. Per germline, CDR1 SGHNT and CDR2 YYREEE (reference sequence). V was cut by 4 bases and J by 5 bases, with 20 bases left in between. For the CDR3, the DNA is TGTGCCAGCAGCCTAGGAACAGTGGGGGGACAAGATACGCAGTATTTT. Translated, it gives CASSLGTVGGQDTQYF. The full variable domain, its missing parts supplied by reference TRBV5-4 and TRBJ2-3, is ETGVTQSPTHLIKTRGQQVTLRCSSQSGHNTVSWYQQALGQGPQFIFQYYREEENGRGNFPPRFSGLQFPNYSSELNVNALELDDSALYLCASSLGTVGGQDTQYFGPGTRLTVL.

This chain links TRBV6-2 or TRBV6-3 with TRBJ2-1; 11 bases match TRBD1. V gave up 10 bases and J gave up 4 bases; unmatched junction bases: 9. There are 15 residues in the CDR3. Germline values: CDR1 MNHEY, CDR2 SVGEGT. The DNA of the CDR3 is TGTGCCACCGGGATCGGACAGGGGGCTTACAATGAGCAGTTCTTC. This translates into CATGIGQGAYNEQFF.

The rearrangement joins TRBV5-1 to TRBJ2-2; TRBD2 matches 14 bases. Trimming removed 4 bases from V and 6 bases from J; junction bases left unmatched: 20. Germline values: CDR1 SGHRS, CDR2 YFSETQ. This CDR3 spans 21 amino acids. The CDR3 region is CASSRLSGTGTSGSSSGELFF. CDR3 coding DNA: TGCGCCAGCAGCCGTTTGTCTGGGACAGGGACTAGCGGGAGTTCTTCCGGGGAGCTGTTTTTT.

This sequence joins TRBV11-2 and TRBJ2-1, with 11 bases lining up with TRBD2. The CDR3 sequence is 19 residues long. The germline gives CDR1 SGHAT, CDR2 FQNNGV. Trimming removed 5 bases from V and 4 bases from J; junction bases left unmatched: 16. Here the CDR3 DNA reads TGTGCCAGCAGCCAACGGGGATTTAGCGGGGGGGCCTCTTACAATGAGCAGTTCTTC. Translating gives CASSQRGFSGGASYNEQFF.